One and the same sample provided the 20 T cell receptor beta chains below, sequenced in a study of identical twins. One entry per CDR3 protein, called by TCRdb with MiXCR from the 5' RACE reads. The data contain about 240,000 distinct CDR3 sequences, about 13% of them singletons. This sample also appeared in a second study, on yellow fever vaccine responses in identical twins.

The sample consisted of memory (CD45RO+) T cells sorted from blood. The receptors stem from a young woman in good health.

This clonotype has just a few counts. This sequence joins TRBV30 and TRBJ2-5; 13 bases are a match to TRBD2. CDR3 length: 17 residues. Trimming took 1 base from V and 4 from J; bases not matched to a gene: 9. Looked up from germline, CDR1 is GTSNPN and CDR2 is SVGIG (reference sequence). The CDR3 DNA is TGTGCCTGGAGTGGATGGACTAGCGGGAGATCGAGAGAGACCCAGTACTTC. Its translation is CAWSGWTSGRSRETQYF.

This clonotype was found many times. The CDR3: CASSDRTGFDEQYF. In DNA, the CDR3 is TGCGCCAGCAGCGACCGGACAGGGTTCGACGAGCAGTACTTC. V gene TRBV5-1 combines with J gene TRBJ2-7; 8 bases are a match to TRBD1. Germline V CDR1 and CDR2: SGHRS, YFSETQ. This CDR3 comprises 14 residues. V dropped 4 bases and J dropped 5; count of bases not matched to a gene: 8. The variable domain in full, completed from reference TRBV5-1 and TRBJ2-7, reads KAGVTQTPRYLIKTRGQQVTLSCSPISGHRSVSWYQQTPGQGLQFLFEYFSETQRNKGNFPGRFSGRQFSNSRSEMNVSTLELGDSALYLCASSDRTGFDEQYFGPGTRLTVT.

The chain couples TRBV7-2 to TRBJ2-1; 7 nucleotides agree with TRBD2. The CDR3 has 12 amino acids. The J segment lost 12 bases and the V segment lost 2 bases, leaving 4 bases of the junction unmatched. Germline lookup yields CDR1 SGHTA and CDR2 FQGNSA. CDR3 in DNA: TGTGCCAGCAGCTTATATTCTAGCGGGCAGTTCTTC. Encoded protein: CASSLYSSGQFF.

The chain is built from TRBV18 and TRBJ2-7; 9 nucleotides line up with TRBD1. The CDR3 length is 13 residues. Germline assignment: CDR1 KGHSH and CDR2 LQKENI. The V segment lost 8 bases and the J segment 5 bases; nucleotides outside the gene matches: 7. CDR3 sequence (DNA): TGTGCCAGCCGGGACAGGGAAGTTAACGAGCAGTACTTC. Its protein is CASRDREVNEQYF.

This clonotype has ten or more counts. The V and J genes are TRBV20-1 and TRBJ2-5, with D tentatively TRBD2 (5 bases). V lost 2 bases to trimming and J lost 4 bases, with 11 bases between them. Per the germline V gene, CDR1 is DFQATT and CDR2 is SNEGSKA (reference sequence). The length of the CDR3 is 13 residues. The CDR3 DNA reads TGCAGTGCTAGACCGGCGGGTTTAGAGACCCAGTACTTC. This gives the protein CSARPAGLETQYF.

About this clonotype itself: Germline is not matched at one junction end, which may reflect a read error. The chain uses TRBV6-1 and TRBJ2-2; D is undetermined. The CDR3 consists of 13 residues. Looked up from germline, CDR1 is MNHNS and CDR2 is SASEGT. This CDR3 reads CASCDADTGELFF. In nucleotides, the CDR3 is TGTGCCAGCTGTGACGCGGACACCGGGGAGCTGTTTTTT.

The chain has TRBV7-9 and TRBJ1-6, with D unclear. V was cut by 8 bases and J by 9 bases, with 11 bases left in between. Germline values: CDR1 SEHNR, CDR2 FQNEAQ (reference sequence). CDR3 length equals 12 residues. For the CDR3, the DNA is TGTGCCAGCGTTATGGGAGGTTCACCCCTCCACTTT. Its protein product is CASVMGGSPLHF.

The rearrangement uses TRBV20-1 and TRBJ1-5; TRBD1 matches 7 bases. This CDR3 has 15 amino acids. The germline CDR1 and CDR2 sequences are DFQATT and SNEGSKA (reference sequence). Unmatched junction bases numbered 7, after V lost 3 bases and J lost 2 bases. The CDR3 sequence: CSASSEGAGNQPQHF. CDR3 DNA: TGCAGTGCTAGTAGCGAGGGGGCCGGCAATCAGCCCCAGCATTTT.

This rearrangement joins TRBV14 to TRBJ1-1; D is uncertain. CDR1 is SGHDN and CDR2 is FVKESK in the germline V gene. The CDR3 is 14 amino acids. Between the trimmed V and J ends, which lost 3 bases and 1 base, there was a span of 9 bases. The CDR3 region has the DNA TGTGCCAGCAGCCAGGTAGTTGGGAACACTGAAGCTTTCTTT. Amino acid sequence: CASSQVVGNTEAFF.

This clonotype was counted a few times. CDR3 amino acids: CASSYRGSPYEQYF. The CDR3 DNA reads as TGTGCCAGCAGTTATAGGGGGAGCCCCTACGAGCAGTACTTC. The chain links TRBV27 to TRBJ2-7; possible D gene TRBD1, 6 bases. V lost 4 bases and J lost 2, with 12 bases in between. There are 14 residues in the CDR3. The V gene's germline CDR1 is MNHEY and CDR2 SMNVEV (reference sequence).

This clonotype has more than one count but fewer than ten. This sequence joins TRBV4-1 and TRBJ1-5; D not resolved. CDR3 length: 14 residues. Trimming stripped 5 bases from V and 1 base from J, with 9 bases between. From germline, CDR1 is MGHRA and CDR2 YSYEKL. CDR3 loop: CASSYTWSNQPQHF. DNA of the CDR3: TGCGCCAGCAGCTATACATGGAGCAATCAGCCCCAGCATTTT.

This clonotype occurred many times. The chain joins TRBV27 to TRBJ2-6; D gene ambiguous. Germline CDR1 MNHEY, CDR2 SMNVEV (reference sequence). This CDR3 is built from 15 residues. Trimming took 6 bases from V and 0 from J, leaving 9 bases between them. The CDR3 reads CASSLSSSGANVLTF. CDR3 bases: TGTGCCAGCAGCTTAAGTAGCTCTGGGGCCAACGTCCTGACTTTC.

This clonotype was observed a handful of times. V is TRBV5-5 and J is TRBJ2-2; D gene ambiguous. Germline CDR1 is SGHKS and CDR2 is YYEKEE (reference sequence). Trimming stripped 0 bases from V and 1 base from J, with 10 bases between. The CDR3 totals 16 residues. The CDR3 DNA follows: TGTGCCAGCAGCTTGGCCGGTCGGAAGAACACCGGGGAGCTGTTTTTT. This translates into CASSLAGRKNTGELFF.

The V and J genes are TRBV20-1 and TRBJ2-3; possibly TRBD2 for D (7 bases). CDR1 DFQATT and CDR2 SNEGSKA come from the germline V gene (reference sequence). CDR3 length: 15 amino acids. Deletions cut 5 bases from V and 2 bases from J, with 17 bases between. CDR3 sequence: CSAAVWGGFTDTQYF. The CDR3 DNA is TGCAGTGCTGCCGTTTGGGGGGGCTTCACAGATACGCAGTATTTT.

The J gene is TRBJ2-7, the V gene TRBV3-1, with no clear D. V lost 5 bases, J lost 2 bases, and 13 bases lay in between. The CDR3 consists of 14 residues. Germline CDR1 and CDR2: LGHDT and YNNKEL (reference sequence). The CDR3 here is CASSESHYAYEQYF. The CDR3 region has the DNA TGTGCCAGCAGCGAAAGTCACTATGCCTACGAGCAGTACTTC.

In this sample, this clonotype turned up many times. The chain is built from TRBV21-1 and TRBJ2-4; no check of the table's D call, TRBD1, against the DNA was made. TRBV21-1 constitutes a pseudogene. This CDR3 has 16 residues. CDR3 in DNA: TGTGCCAGCAGCAAAAAAAAGGGGTACAAGAGCGACATTCAGTACTTC. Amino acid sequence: CASSKKKGYKSDIQYF.

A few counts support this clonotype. DNA for the CDR3: TGTGCCAGCAGCTCAGCAGGACACCTGAACACTGAAGCTTTCTTT. Its translation is CASSSAGHLNTEAFF. The V and J genes are TRBV7-9 and TRBJ1-1, with a possible D match to TRBD1 (5 bases). Germline V gene lookup returns CDR1 SEHNR and CDR2 FQNEAQ (reference sequence). This CDR3 is 15 amino acids long. V was trimmed by 4 bases and J by 0 bases, leaving 12 bases between them.

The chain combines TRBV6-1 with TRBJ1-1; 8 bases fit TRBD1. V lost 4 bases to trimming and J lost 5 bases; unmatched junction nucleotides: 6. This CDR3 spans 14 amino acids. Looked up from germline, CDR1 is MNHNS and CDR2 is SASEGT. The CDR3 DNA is TGTGCCAGCAGTGTCAGACAGGGGATAACTGAAGCTTTCTTT. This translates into CASSVRQGITEAFF.

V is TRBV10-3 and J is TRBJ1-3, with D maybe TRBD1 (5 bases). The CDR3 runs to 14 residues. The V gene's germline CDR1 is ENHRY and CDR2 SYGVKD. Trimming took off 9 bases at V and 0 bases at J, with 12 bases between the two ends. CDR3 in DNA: TGTGCCATTAGACAGCAGCTCTCTGGAAACACCATATATTTT. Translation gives CAIRQQLSGNTIYF.

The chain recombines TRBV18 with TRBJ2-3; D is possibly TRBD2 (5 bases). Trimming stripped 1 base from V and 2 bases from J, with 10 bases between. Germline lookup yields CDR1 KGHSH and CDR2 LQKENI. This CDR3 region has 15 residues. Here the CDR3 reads CASSPRAEITDTQYF. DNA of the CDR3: TGTGCCAGCTCACCACGAGCGGAGATCACAGATACGCAGTATTTT.